These 5 T cell receptor beta chains were sequenced from one sample in a study of OX40 agonist ivuxolimab in advanced cancers. TCRdb's table, derived via immunoSEQ multiplex PCR, lists solely in-frame clones and lacks some. The data contain roughly 71,000 clones, 85% of them seen just once; the ten biggest clones take up roughly 0.9%. The starting material was CD4+ or CD8+ T cells sorted from blood, obtained in a trial of the OX40 agonist ivuxolimab. Source of these receptors: an adult with an advanced solid tumor such as melanoma, head and neck, liver or kidney cancer.

About this clone itself: Other nucleotide sequences from this sample produce the same CDR3. The V call is TRBV5-6, the J call TRBJ1-1; D not resolved. V lost 5 bases to trimming and J lost 1 base, with 12 bases between them. Germline CDR1 is SGHDT and CDR2 is YYEEEE. CDR3 length equals 14 residues. The CDR3 reads CASRTLRENTEAFF. For the CDR3, the DNA is TGTGCCAGCAGAACGCTAAGAGAGAACACTGAAGCTTTCTTT. The entire variable domain, with the rest obtained from reference TRBV5-6 and TRBJ1-1, is as follows: DAGVTQSPTHLIKTRGQQVTLRCSPKSGHDTVSWYQQALGQGPQFIFQYYEEEERQRGNFPDRFSGHQFPNYSSELNVNALLLGDSALYLCASRTLRENTEAFFGQGTRLTVV.

This chain connects TRBV6-5 to TRBJ2-1; 11 nucleotides line up with TRBD2. With V trimmed by 0 bases and J by 6 bases, 4 bases remained unmatched. The CDR3 has 16 amino acids. The V gene's germline CDR1 is MNHEY and CDR2 SVGAGI. Here the CDR3 DNA reads TGTGCCAGCAGTTACTCCGGGACTAGCGGCTCCAATGAGCAGTTCTTC. Translated: CASSYSGTSGSNEQFF.

The chain has TRBV19 and TRBJ2-1, with 9 bases fitting TRBD1. This CDR3 is built from 16 residues. The germline V gene has CDR1 LNHDA and CDR2 SQIVND (reference sequence). Trimming cost V 7 bases and J 5 bases; bases outside gene matches: 12. The chain's CDR3 is CASTNRRDRDHNEQFF. CDR3 in DNA: TGTGCCAGTACTAACCGCCGGGACAGGGATCACAATGAGCAGTTCTTC. The complete variable domain, with remaining parts taken from reference TRBV19 and TRBJ2-1, reads DGGITQSPKYLFRKEGQNVTLSCEQNLNHDAMYWYRQDPGQGLRLIYYSQIVNDFQKGDIAEGYSVSREKKESFPLTVTSAQKNPTAFYLCASTNRRDRDHNEQFFGPGTRLTVL.

This clone was counted once. The V gene is TRBV6-1, the J gene TRBJ1-6; possibly TRBD1 for D (5 bases). Trimming cost V 4 bases and J 1 base, with 11 bases left between them. CDR3 length equals 16 residues. Germline-derived CDR1 and CDR2 are MNHNS and SASEGT. The CDR3 DNA follows: TGTGCCAGCAGTGGCTCAGGGTATTCCTATAATTCACCCCTCCACTTT. It encodes CASSGSGYSYNSPLHF.

This rearrangement joins TRBV10-3 to TRBJ2-3; no reliable D call. V was trimmed by 10 bases and J by 6 bases, leaving 17 bases between them. The CDR3 is 13 amino acids. Germline CDR1 ENHRY, CDR2 SYGVKD. The CDR3 DNA follows: TGTGCCACCTCGTTGGCAGAGATCGATACGCAGTATTTT. Translated, it gives CATSLAEIDTQYF.